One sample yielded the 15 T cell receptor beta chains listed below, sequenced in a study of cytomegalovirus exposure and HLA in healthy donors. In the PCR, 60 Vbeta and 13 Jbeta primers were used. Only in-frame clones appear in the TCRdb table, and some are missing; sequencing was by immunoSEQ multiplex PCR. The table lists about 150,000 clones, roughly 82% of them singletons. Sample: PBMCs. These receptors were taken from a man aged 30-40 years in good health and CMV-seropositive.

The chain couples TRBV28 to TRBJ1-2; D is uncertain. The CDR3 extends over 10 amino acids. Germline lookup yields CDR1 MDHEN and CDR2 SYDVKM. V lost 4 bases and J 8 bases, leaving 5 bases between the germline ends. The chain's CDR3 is CASSSEGYTF. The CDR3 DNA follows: TGTGCCAGCAGTTCTGAGGGCTACACCTTC.

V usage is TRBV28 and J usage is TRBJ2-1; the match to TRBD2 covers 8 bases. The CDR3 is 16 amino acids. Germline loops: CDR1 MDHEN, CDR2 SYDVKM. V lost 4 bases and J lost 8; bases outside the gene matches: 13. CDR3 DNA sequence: TGTGCCAGCAGTTCTCCCCAGCGGGAGCTCAGGTATGAGCAGTTCTTC. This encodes CASSSPQRELRYEQFF.

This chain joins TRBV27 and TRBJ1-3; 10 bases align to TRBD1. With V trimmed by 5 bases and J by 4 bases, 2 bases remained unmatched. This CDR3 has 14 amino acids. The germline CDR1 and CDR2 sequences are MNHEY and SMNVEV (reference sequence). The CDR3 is CASSDRGHGNTIYF. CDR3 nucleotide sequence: TGTGCCAGCAGTGACAGGGGGCACGGAAACACCATATATTTT.

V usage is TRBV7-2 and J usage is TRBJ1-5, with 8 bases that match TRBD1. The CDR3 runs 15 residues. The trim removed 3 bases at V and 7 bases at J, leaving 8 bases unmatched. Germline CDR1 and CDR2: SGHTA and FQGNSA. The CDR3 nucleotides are TGTGCCAGCAGCTTCCTCCAGGGGGCTGGACAGCCCCAGCATTTT. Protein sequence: CASSFLQGAGQPQHF.

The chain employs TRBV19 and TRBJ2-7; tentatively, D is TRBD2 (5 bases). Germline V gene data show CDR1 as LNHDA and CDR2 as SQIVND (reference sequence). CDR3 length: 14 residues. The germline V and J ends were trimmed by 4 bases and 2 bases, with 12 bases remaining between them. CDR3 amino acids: CASSTRWETYEQYF. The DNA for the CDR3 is TGTGCCAGTAGTACGCGATGGGAGACCTACGAGCAGTACTTC.

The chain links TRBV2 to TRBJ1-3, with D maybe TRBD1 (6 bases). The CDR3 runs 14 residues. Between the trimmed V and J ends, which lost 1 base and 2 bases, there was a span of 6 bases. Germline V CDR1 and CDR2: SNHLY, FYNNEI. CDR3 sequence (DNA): TGTGCCAGCAGTGAAGACAGGGCTGGAAACACCATATATTTT. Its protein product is CASSEDRAGNTIYF.

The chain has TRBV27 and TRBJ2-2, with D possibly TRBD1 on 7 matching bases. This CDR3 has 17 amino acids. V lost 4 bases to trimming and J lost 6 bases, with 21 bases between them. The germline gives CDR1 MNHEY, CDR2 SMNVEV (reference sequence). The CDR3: CASSYHLTRQGSGELFF. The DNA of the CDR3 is TGTGCCAGCAGTTATCACCTGACTAGACAGGGATCCGGGGAGCTGTTTTTT.

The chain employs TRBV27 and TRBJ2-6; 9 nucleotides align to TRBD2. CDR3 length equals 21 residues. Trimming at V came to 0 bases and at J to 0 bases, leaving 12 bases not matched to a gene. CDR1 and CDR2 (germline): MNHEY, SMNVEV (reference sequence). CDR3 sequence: CASSLSQAGTSPLSGANVLTF. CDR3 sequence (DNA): TGTGCCAGCAGTTTATCCCAAGCCGGGACTAGCCCCCTCTCTGGGGCCAACGTCCTGACTTTC.

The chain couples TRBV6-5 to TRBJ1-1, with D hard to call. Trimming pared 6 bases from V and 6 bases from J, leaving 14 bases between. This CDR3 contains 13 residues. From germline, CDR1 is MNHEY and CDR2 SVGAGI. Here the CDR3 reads CASSPFERAEAFF. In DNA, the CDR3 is TGTGCCAGCAGCCCCTTTGAGAGGGCTGAAGCTTTCTTT.

CDR3 nucleotide sequence: TGTGCCAGCAGCCCCCAGGGTAACACTGAAGCTTTCTTT. Translation gives CASSPQGNTEAFF. This chain joins TRBV11-2 and TRBJ1-1, with a possible D match to TRBD1 (5 bases). The CDR3 consists of 13 residues. V was cut by 5 bases and J by 2 bases, with 9 bases left in between. The germline V gene encodes CDR1 SGHAT and CDR2 FQNNGV.

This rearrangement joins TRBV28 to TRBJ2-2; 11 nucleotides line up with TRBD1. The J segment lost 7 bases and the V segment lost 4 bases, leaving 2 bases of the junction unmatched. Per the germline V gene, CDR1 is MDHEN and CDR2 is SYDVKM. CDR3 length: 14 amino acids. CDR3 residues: CASSWTGGNGELFF. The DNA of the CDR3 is TGTGCCAGCAGTTGGACAGGGGGCAACGGGGAGCTGTTTTTT.

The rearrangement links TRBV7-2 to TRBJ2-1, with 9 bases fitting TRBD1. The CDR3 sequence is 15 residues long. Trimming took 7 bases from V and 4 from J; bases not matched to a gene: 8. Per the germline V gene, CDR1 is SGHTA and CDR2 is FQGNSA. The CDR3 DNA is TGTGCCAGCACCTTGGACAGGGGAGGGTACAATGAGCAGTTCTTC. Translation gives CASTLDRGGYNEQFF.

CDR3 sequence: CASSIWGGQGEAFF. As DNA, the CDR3 is TGTGCCAGTAGTATTTGGGGGGGACAGGGAGAAGCTTTCTTT. The chain joins TRBV19 to TRBJ1-1, with TRBD1 identical over 9 bases. V lost 3 bases to trimming and J lost 8 bases; unmatched junction nucleotides: 7. Germline lookup yields CDR1 LNHDA and CDR2 SQIVND (reference sequence). CDR3 size: 14 residues.

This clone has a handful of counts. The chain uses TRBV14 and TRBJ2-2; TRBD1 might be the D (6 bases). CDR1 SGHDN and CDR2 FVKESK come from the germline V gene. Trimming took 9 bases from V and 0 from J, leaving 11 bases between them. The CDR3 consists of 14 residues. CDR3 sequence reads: CASSGTTNTGELFF. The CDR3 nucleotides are TGTGCCAGTTCCGGGACAACGAACACCGGGGAGCTGTTTTTT. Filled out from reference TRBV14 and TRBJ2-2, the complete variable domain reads EAGVTQFPSHSVIEKGQTVTLRCDPISGHDNLYWYRRVMGKEIKFLLHFVKESKQDESGMPNNRFLAERTGGTYSTLKVQPAELEDSGVYFCASSGTTNTGELFFGEGSRLTVL.

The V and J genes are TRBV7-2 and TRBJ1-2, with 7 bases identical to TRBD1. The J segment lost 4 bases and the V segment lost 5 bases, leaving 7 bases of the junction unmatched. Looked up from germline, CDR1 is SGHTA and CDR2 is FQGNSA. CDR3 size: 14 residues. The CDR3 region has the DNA TGTGCCAGCAGCACTCAGACAGGGATCTATGGCTACACCTTC. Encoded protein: CASSTQTGIYGYTF. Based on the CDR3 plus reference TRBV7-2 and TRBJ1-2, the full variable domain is GAGVSQSPSNKVTEKGKDVELRCDPISGHTALYWYRQSLGQGLEFLIYFQGNSAPDKSGLPSDRFSAERTGGSVSTLTIQRTQQEDSAVYLCASSTQTGIYGYTFGSGTRLTVV.